This TCR beta chain derives from a study of blood T cell repertoires in COVID-19. Study at large: The United States, Italy and Spain supplied acute and convalescent COVID-19 samples. From T cells, B-cell-depleted T cells, or PBMCs came the material, which was cDNA or gDNA.

Trimming stripped 0 bases from V and 4 bases from J, with 14 bases between. The length of the CDR3 is 15 residues. CDR1 and CDR2 (germline): SGHKS, YYEKEE (reference sequence). Profiling relied on immunoSEQ multiplex PCR, and the TCRdb table lists in-frame clones only, not all of them. There are tens of thousands of clones in the sample; about 73% occur only once, and 28% lies in the top ten. The clonotype was recovered from a woman of 80 years or more with acute or convalescent COVID-19. The chain recombines TRBV5-5 with TRBJ2-7; D might be TRBD1 (5 bases). Sequencing was performed on peripheral blood. CDR3 residues: CASSLDWGVRYEQYF. The CDR3 DNA is TGTGCCAGCAGCTTGGATTGGGGCGTGCGATACGAGCAGTACTTC.